The entry below describes one T cell receptor beta chain. This sample is drawn from a study of blood T cell repertoires in COVID-19. The wider study: Samples taken during acute and convalescent COVID-19 were collected in the United States, Italy and Spain. PBMCs, B-cell-depleted T cells, or T cells provided the cDNA or gDNA that made up the material.

The authors' processing: Reference gene primers were amplified, and this amplification served to estimate nucleated cell counts. Profiled with immunoSEQ multiplex PCR; TCRdb holds only in-frame clones, not every one. That table furnishes V, J and clone size, whereas the DNA furnished D and trimming. The repertoire consists of about 170,000 clones, with approximately 85% occurring once and the leading ten covering 7.5% to 8%. This CDR3 is 15 amino acids long. The germline V gene has CDR1 SGHRS and CDR2 YFSETQ. Trimming at V came to 4 bases and at J to 0 bases, leaving 7 bases not matched to a gene. This sequence joins TRBV5-1 and TRBJ2-7; 7 bases line up with TRBD2. Sequencing used peripheral blood. The sequence was obtained from a man aged 40-55 years who had recovered from COVID-19. The CDR3 DNA sequence: TGCGCCAGCAGCCTTCTAGCGGACCCCTCCTACGAGCAGTACTTC. This gives the protein CASSLLADPSYEQYF.